This T cell receptor beta chain was found in a study of cytomegalovirus exposure and HLA in healthy donors (dated by TCRdb to between 2016 and 2019). Context from the whole study: An earlier analysis of a few hundred of the donors reported 276 Gb of sequence data and about 120 million unique TCR beta sequences obtained from 180 million or so T cells. An early release that covered around 590 HLA-typed donors contained about 300 gigabases of sequencing data and tens of millions of unique TCR sequences. Of the 398 genotyped donors, approximately 83% fell in the genetic ancestry cluster associated with self-reported Caucasian donors. The aim of the study was to test whether cataloging public T cell receptors could identify signatures of past pathogen exposure. The T cell repertoires of 670 or so subjects were profiled by immunosequencing and related to cytomegalovirus serostatus. In addition to the first cohort of 666 subjects, a separate validation cohort of 120 different subjects was used. High-throughput TCR immunosequencing, statistical association of individual TCRs with disease status, and machine learning were combined to predict cytomegalovirus infection status. To study patterns of TCR occurrence, a later analysis re-analyzed previously published TCR beta repertoires from around 660 donors and added high-resolution HLA genotyping. The later analysis used no new phenotypic data to find candidate immune exposures, relying instead on TCR beta sequences and their occurrence across donors. An earlier analysis of 587 of the donors used high-throughput TCR beta sequencing to judge whether each TCR beta V gene segment behaved as functional or pseudogenic. Donor age, sex, ethnicity and CMV serostatus were collected together with the repertoire data. In a later genetic analysis, genome-wide SNP genotypes for about 55% of the roughly 670 donors were used, and that subset was treated as a discovery cohort. All discovery cohort repertoires had been generated on a single sequencing platform. Class I and class II HLA loci were covered by the typing at four-digit resolution. Typing coverage varied by locus: roughly 620-640 donors for A, B, C, DRB1 and DQB1; more than 500 for DQA1; over 600 for DPA1; approximately 450 for DPB1. About five DR-DQ haplotypes were treated as single units for association and clustering because of strong linkage in the cohort. On average, around 200,000 unique TCR beta nucleotide sequences were sequenced per donor among a few hundred genotyped donors of the cohort, with 15% to 20% of those sequences being non-productive.

Remarks on this clone: The clone's antigen remains unknown. The sample holds no much larger clone one base away, and base qualities are not on file.

In total, more than 500 healthy bone marrow donors made up the cohort. At the time of sampling, all cohort members were nominally healthy, though unrecorded immune exposures were likely present. The donor was CMV seropositive and was included in the group of 290 or so seropositive cohort members. A peripheral blood sample was collected from each donor, and TCR beta sequencing was performed on peripheral blood mononuclear cells. Genomic DNA was extracted from the blood cell samples with the Qiagen DNeasy Blood Extraction Kit. On the study overall, not on this receptor specifically: When HLA alleles, especially DR and DQ, strongly co-occurred, attributing TCR associations to individual alleles was difficult. Broadly in line with IMGT annotations, most TCR beta V segments showed up in productive rearrangements about 87% or about 30% of the time in an earlier analysis of under 700 of the donors. A later analysis found that TCR association rates varied across HLA loci, with DRB1 alleles showing the most associated TCRs and HLA-C alleles the fewest. In both the original and validation cohorts, the classifier was reported to diagnose cytomegalovirus status with high specificity and sensitivity. The sequencing pipeline was judged likely to have produced a cluster of highly shared sequence variants as a technical artifact. The presence/absence analyses assumed that sequencing depth was roughly uniform across donors, and that assumption may not be true. Correlated functional status among segregating V segments might be attributable to linkage disequilibrium, but an unknown experimental factor could not be ruled out. According to a later analysis, parvovirus B19, influenza, CMV and Epstein-Barr virus appeared linked to several top co-occurrence clusters. According to a later analysis, most CMV-associated TCR beta chains appeared to be HLA-restricted, and the HLA associations seemed to be driven largely by CMV exposure. Approximately 16 rarely observed V segments, including chromosome 9 orphons, were excluded from the earlier analysis of some 590 of the donors because counts were too low. The study listed 164 TCR beta chains as associated with cytomegalovirus. A further reported finding was that TCR beta sequences accurately predicted the HLA-A and HLA-B alleles for most subjects in the first cohort. In a later analysis, 16,951 TCR beta sequences were associated with specific HLA alleles at a false discovery rate of 0.05. This cohort had only TCR beta chains sequenced, and the lack of alpha or paired-chain data limited which features could be detected. Most TCR sequences were observed very rarely across donors, whereas some public TCRs were present in many individuals. In a later genetic analysis, fewer N-insertions in productive TCRs were reported among donors in an Asian-associated ancestry cluster than the roughly 700-donor mean. Because HLA typing was unavailable for some donors at each locus, only the typed subset was used in association tests. For the cohort, immune exposure information was limited to CMV serostatus. A few of the identified cytomegalovirus-associated TCR beta chains were confirmed in vitro to be specific for cytomegalovirus antigens. In a later genetic analysis, a missense DCLRE1C variant was associated with V-gene and J-gene trimming of TCR beta chains, and the association was replicated in an independent cohort. According to the authors, the approach could potentially be generalized to other disease states and immunological phenotypes. In a later analysis, HLA-associated TCR beta chains were found to be more clonally expanded and to have lower generation probabilities than equally common non-associated chains.

Libraries were made using the immunoSEQ multiplex PCR assay. The multiplex PCR relied on a mix of 60 forward primers for TCR Vbeta segments and 13 reverse primers for TCR Jbeta segments. The CDR3 region of rearranged TCR beta genes was amplified from genomic DNA by a multiplex PCR assay. On the Illumina HiSeq System, the amplified TCR beta libraries were sequenced as 87-base-pair reads. Per the source publication's procedure: A later analysis counted 65 million to 90 million unique TCR beta chains across the 550 to 700 repertoires, and some 12 million of these chains were shared by at least two donors. Raw reads were error-corrected and collapsed into unique sequences by a nearest-neighbor algorithm in which closely related sequences were merged to remove PCR and sequencing errors. V, D and J gene segments were assigned by aligning CDR3 sequences to IMGT reference sequences. Each retained sequence needed at least a six-nucleotide match to both a V gene segment and a J gene segment. A rearrangement counted as productive if the CDR3 had no stop codons and remained in frame with V and J, and every other rearrangement counted as non-productive. CDR3 was defined by IMGT convention, running from the second conserved V-encoded cysteine to the conserved J-encoded phenylalanine. The earlier analysis of 550 to 650 of the donors excluded any sequence lacking an unambiguous match to a single V gene segment. In an earlier analysis of approximately 500 of the donors, a V segment was called functional when productive rearrangements were above 56.7%, and segregating when the standard deviation between donors exceeded 5%. A statistical classification framework was built to diagnose cytomegalovirus status from the catalog of TCR beta chain sequences. In a later analysis, V and J genes were assigned by comparing TCR nucleotide sequences against IMGT/GENE-DB human TR gene sequences. Using the TCRdist pipeline, a later analysis assigned CDR3 sequences along with most-parsimonious VDJ recombination scenarios. A later analysis defined each TCR beta chain by its CDR3 amino acid sequence plus V-gene family, and excluded reads lacking a unique V-gene family. A later analysis removed nearly 600 highly shared, low-generation-probability nucleotide sequences to deal with suspected cross-contamination and a sequencing artifact. In a later analysis, a clonal expansion index was calculated for each public chain from normalized within-repertoire ranks of inferred template counts. In a later analysis, generation probabilities were computed with a VDJ recombination model fitted to out-of-frame rearrangements, and the resulting probabilities were checked against IGoR. In a later analysis, hypergeometric tests were used to score TCR-TCR, TCR-HLA and TCR-CMV co-occurrence, with a repertoire-size bias correction applied to TCR pairs. A later analysis estimated false discovery rates by permuting HLA or CMV assignments 20 times. In a later analysis, co-occurring TCRs were grouped using DBSCAN, with TCRdist sequence similarity added in when clustering inside HLA-allele-positive subsets. Repertoires with fewer than 30,000 or more than 120,000 public chains, plus five repertoires with anomalous nucleotide sharing, were excluded from co-occurrence clustering. The source is immuneACCESS, and TCRdb retained only in-frame sequences with V and J called. Part of the clones is not carried over; for the studies checked, unresolved V genes explain less than half of this, and the remainder is unexplained. That table furnishes V, J and clone size, whereas the DNA furnished D and trimming. Counted in this sample were around 120,000 clones; approximately 69% of them appeared once. The ten largest clones take up around a tenth of the sample.

This TCR was recovered from a woman between 50 and 59 years old in good health and CMV-seropositive. Source material: PBMCs.

CDR3 region: CASSDSIGTPYF. The DNA sequence follows: TGTGCCAGCAGTGATAGTATAGGGACTCCGTACTTC. Here the chain combines TRBV6-4 and TRBJ2-4, with a weak D call of TRBD2 (6 bases match). Its CDR3 holds 12 amino acids, cysteine through phenylalanine. The DNA shown is the 36-base CDR3, in frame from base 1. V sheds 3 bases and J sheds 15 bases, leaving 15 bases between their ends. Based on the germline V gene, the CDR1 and CDR2 sequences are MRHNA and SNTAGT.